The 27 T cell receptor beta chains given below trace back to one sample, sequenced in a study of T cell responses to AZD1222 COVID-19 vaccine. The protocol was immunoSEQ multiplex PCR, while the TCRdb copy is restricted to in-frame clones and leaves out a portion. The table has roughly 120,000 clones, 80% to 90% seen once. Sequences were derived from peripheral blood, sampled on day 0 of AZD1222 vaccination. All receptors derive from an adult in good health.

J is TRBJ2-1 and V is TRBV9, with 11 nucleotides matching TRBD1. With V trimmed by 0 bases and J by 8 bases, 4 bases remained unmatched. CDR3 length: 15 residues. Per the germline V gene, CDR1 is SGDLS and CDR2 is YYNGEE. The DNA for the CDR3 is TGTGCCAGCAGCGTAGTGGGACAGGGGGGTCATGAGCAGTTCTTC. This sequence encodes CASSVVGQGGHEQFF.

The chain has TRBV11-2 and TRBJ2-4; D gene ambiguous. The CDR3 loop spans 15 amino acids. The V gene lost 3 bases and the J gene lost 9 bases, with 18 bases spanning the gap. Germline CDR1 and CDR2: SGHAT and FQNNGV. DNA of the CDR3: TGTGCCAGCAGCTTGAGCGCCGGGTCTTCTATCATTCAGTACTTC. This codes for CASSLSAGSSIIQYF. The full variable domain, rest sourced from reference TRBV11-2 and TRBJ2-4, is EAGVAQSPRYKIIEKRQSVAFWCNPISGHATLYWYQQILGQGPKLLIQFQNNGVVDDSQLPKDRFSAERLKGVDSTLKIQPAKLEDSAVYLCASSLSAGSSIIQYFGAGTRLSVL.

This clone was observed once. The rearrangement joins TRBV7-9 to TRBJ1-3; 7 nucleotides align to TRBD1. J was trimmed by 4 bases and V by 5 bases; bases with no gene match: 5. The germline gives CDR1 SEHNR, CDR2 FQNEAQ (reference sequence). This CDR3 is 14 amino acids long. CDR3 protein: CASSLGTAGNTIYF. CDR3 sequence (DNA): TGTGCCAGCAGCCTCGGGACAGCCGGAAACACCATATATTTT.

The rearrangement links TRBV4-2 to TRBJ1-6; TRBD1 agrees at 7 bases. There are 16 residues in the CDR3. J was trimmed by 9 bases and V by 4 bases; bases with no gene match: 12. Germline CDR1 reads LGHNA; CDR2 reads YNFKEQ. As DNA, the CDR3 is TGTGCCAGCAGCCCGAGCCCGACAGGGATGGGTTCACCCCTCCACTTT. Protein product: CASSPSPTGMGSPLHF.

The CDR3 DNA sequence: TGTGCCAGCAGTGAACCTGGGGCCCTTAATGAAAAACTGTTTTTT. It translates to CASSEPGALNEKLFF. This chain links TRBV6-1 with TRBJ1-4, with a possible D match to TRBD1 (5 bases). Germline V CDR1 and CDR2: MNHNS, SASEGT. With 2 bases removed from V and 4 bases from J, the gap between germline ends came to 11 bases. There are 15 residues in the CDR3.

The V and J genes are TRBV11-2 and TRBJ2-1, with no clear D. The V end was cut by 2 bases, the J end by 0 bases, with 8 bases between. Germline values: CDR1 SGHAT, CDR2 FQNNGV. The CDR3 contains 15 residues. The CDR3 here is CASSLYRSSYNEQFF. Written as DNA, the CDR3 is TGTGCCAGCAGCTTATACCGTAGCTCCTACAATGAGCAGTTCTTC.

V and J are TRBV14 and TRBJ2-7; D gene ambiguous. Germline CDR1 is SGHDN and CDR2 is FVKESK. The CDR3 length is 14 residues. Trimming stripped 0 bases from V and 1 base from J, with 7 bases between. The CDR3: CASSQDDISYEQYF. Here the CDR3 DNA reads TGTGCCAGCAGCCAAGATGACATTTCCTACGAGCAGTACTTC.

CDR3 sequence: CASSELWIAGASTDTQYF. The CDR3 region has the DNA TGCGCCAGCAGTGAATTGTGGATAGCGGGAGCTAGCACAGATACGCAGTATTTT. The rearrangement joins TRBV10-2 to TRBJ2-3, with 9 bases lining up with TRBD2. V lost 3 bases to trimming and J lost 0 bases; unmatched junction nucleotides: 10. Germline values: CDR1 WSHSY, CDR2 SAAADI. This CDR3 has 18 residues.

The chain is built from TRBV3-1 (or the pseudogene TRBV3-2) and TRBJ1-1; 10 bases fit TRBD1. The CDR3 totals 19 residues. CDR1 is LGHDT, CDR2 YNNKEL, per germline (reference sequence). With V trimmed by 4 bases and J by 0 bases, 14 bases remained unmatched. CDR3 nucleotides: TGTGCCAGCAGCCCTAGTCCGGGACAGGGGACTAATTTGAACACTGAAGCTTTCTTT. Its translation is CASSPSPGQGTNLNTEAFF.

The chain couples TRBV6-5 to TRBJ1-2; D might be TRBD1 (5 bases). The CDR3 loop spans 11 amino acids. Per the germline V gene, CDR1 is MNHEY and CDR2 is SVGAGI. Trimming shortened V by 8 bases and J by 4 bases, and 8 bases separated the two germline ends. CDR3 protein: CASRGGYGYTF. The CDR3 region has the DNA TGTGCCAGCCGGGGGGGCTATGGCTACACCTTC.

This chain uses TRBV15 with TRBJ1-1; 7 bases are shared with TRBD1. Germline V gives CDR1 LNHNV, CDR2 YYDKDF (reference sequence). V shed 6 bases, J shed 5 bases, and the junction held 6 bases outside the gene matches. The length of the CDR3 is 13 residues. CDR3 sequence: CATSDRVVTEAFF. CDR3 coding DNA: TGTGCCACCAGTGACAGGGTTGTGACTGAAGCTTTCTTT. The full variable domain, with the rest looked up from reference TRBV15 and TRBJ1-1, is DAMVIQNPRYQVTQFGKPVTLSCSQTLNHNVMYWYQQKSSQAPKLLFHYYDKDFNNEADTPDNFQSRRPNTSFCFLDIRSPGLGDTAMYLCATSDRVVTEAFFGQGTRLTVV.

The chain has TRBV5-4 and TRBJ1-1, with 9 bases that match TRBD1. The CDR3 has 16 amino acids. Germline CDR1 reads SGHNT; CDR2 reads YYREEE (reference sequence). Trimming removed 3 bases from V and 5 bases from J; junction bases left unmatched: 11. The DNA for the CDR3 is TGTGCCAGCAGCTCCGGACAGGGGTTAGGAGGGACTGAAGCTTTCTTT. The encoded protein is CASSSGQGLGGTEAFF.

This rearrangement joins TRBV11-2 to TRBJ1-3; 9 bases fit TRBD1. V trimming: 4 bases; J trimming: 5 bases; junction bases outside the gene matches: 6. CDR3 length equals 15 residues. The germline gives CDR1 SGHAT, CDR2 FQNNGV. DNA for the CDR3: TGTGCCAGCAGCTCACCGGGACAGGGTCGAAACACCATATATTTT. Translated: CASSSPGQGRNTIYF.

The chain couples TRBV15 to TRBJ1-2; no clear D gene. The V end lost 0 bases, the J end lost 9 bases, and 17 bases lay between the germline ends. Germline values: CDR1 LNHNV, CDR2 YYDKDF (reference sequence). This CDR3 comprises 15 residues. CDR3 nucleotides: TGTGCCACCAGCAGAGATCGGGAGGGTGCGGGGAGCTACACCTTC. The encoded protein is CATSRDREGAGSYTF.

The rearrangement links TRBV6-5 to TRBJ1-3, with D uncertain. V was cut by 6 bases and J by 7 bases, with 13 bases left in between. Per germline, CDR1 MNHEY and CDR2 SVGAGI. This CDR3 is 13 amino acids long. The CDR3 nucleotides read TGTGCCAGCAGACCCCCTTCGGGGAACACCATATATTTT. Protein: CASRPPSGNTIYF.

For this clone: Different DNA sequences within this sample yield the same CDR3. The chain is built from TRBV18 and TRBJ1-4; D is unclear. The CDR3 consists of 13 residues. The germline V and J ends were trimmed by 4 bases and 5 bases, with 8 bases remaining between them. The germline V gene has CDR1 KGHSH and CDR2 LQKENI. CDR3 amino acids: CASSLDANEKLFF. In DNA, the CDR3 is TGTGCCAGCTCACTAGACGCAAATGAAAAACTGTTTTTT. Full variable domain (missing parts from reference TRBV18 and TRBJ1-4): NAGVMQNPRHLVRRRGQEARLRCSPMKGHSHVYWYRQLPEEGLKFMVYLQKENIIDESGMPKERFSAEFPKEGPSILRIQQVVRGDSAAYFCASSLDANEKLFFGSGTQLSVL.

This chain links TRBV6-4 with TRBJ1-2; D is unclear. Germline CDR1 MRHNA, CDR2 SNTAGT. With 7 bases removed from V and 8 bases from J, the gap between germline ends came to 14 bases. CDR3 length: 12 amino acids. The CDR3 DNA reads TGTGCCAGCATTATAAATGAGGTCGGCTACACCTTC. It encodes CASIINEVGYTF.

The gene calls are TRBV20-1 and TRBJ1-4; D not certain. Trimming took 4 bases from V and 3 from J, leaving 0 bases between them. Germline lookup yields CDR1 DFQATT and CDR2 SNEGSKA (reference sequence). This CDR3 region has 10 residues. In DNA, the CDR3 is TGCAGTGCTACTAATGAAAAACTGTTTTTT. Its translation is CSATNEKLFF.

This chain links TRBV14 with TRBJ2-7; the match to TRBD1 covers 9 bases. Germline values: CDR1 SGHDN, CDR2 FVKESK. V lost 3 bases and J lost 4; bases outside the gene matches: 7. The CDR3 covers 15 residues. For the CDR3, the DNA is TGTGCCAGCAGCCACGGACAGGGGTTTAGGTACGAGCAGTACTTC. Its translation: CASSHGQGFRYEQYF.

The rearrangement links TRBV5-1 to TRBJ1-2, with D possibly being TRBD1 (6 bases). V was trimmed by 0 bases and J by 0 bases, leaving 12 bases between them. Per germline, CDR1 SGHRS and CDR2 YFSETQ. The CDR3 contains 16 residues. The CDR3 region has the DNA TGCGCCAGCAGCTTGGGGGCTGGGGGCCCTAACTATGGCTACACCTTC. Its protein product is CASSLGAGGPNYGYTF.

The V call is TRBV11-3, the J call TRBJ1-2; 10 bases are a match to TRBD1. V was clipped by 5 bases and J by 7 bases; unmatched bases: 7. There are 14 residues in the CDR3. The germline V gene encodes CDR1 SGHNT and CDR2 YENEEA. CDR3 nucleotide sequence: TGTGCCAGCAGCCCCGCCGGGACAGGGGCTGGCTACACCTTC. Its protein is CASSPAGTGAGYTF. Full variable domain (remainder filled in from reference TRBV11-3 and TRBJ1-2): EAGVVQSPRYKIIEKKQPVAFWCNPISGHNTLYWYLQNLGQGPELLIRYENEEAVDDSQLPKDRFSAERLKGVDSTLKIQPAELGDSAVYLCASSPAGTGAGYTFGSGTRLTVV.

The genes are TRBV23-1 and TRBJ1-3; no firm D call. TRBV23-1 is given ORF status, its function remaining uncertain. Deletions cut 0 bases from V and 0 bases from J, with 15 bases between. The CDR3 covers 18 residues. The CDR3 protein is CASSQSCETLISGNTIYF. CDR3 nucleotide sequence: TGCGCCAGCAGTCAATCGTGTGAGACACTGATCTCTGGAAACACCATATATTTT.

The rearrangement links TRBV18 to TRBJ2-1, with D unresolved. V was shortened by 3 bases and J by 4 bases, with 7 bases between the two germline ends. Germline V gene lookup returns CDR1 KGHSH and CDR2 LQKENI. This CDR3 has 13 residues. The CDR3 bases are TGTGCCAGCTCACCGCGTCCATACAATGAGCAGTTCTTC. Protein: CASSPRPYNEQFF.

This chain uses TRBV19 with TRBJ1-5, with TRBD1 identical over 8 bases. V lost 1 base to trimming and J lost 4 bases; unmatched junction nucleotides: 3. The CDR3 has 15 residues. Germline loops: CDR1 LNHDA, CDR2 SQIVND (reference sequence). As DNA, the CDR3 is TGTGCCAGTAGTATAGGGACAGGGTCAAATCAGCCCCAGCATTTT. It translates to CASSIGTGSNQPQHF.

The chain carries TRBV18 and TRBJ1-4; possible D gene TRBD1, 5 bases. In germline, CDR1 is KGHSH, CDR2 LQKENI. The V and J ends lost 8 bases and 8 bases respectively, with 18 bases between them. The CDR3 runs 14 residues. CDR3 coding DNA: TGTGCCAGCAGACTACGCAGGGAAGGGGAAAAACTGTTTTTT. As protein: CASRLRREGEKLFF.

V usage is TRBV7-3 and J usage is TRBJ2-3, with D uncertain. The CDR3 consists of 13 residues. The V end lost 1 base, the J end lost 5 bases, and 7 bases lay between the germline ends. Germline assignment: CDR1 SGHTA and CDR2 FQGTGA. CDR3 region: CASSLSAEDTQYF. The CDR3 nucleotides are TGTGCCAGCAGCTTAAGCGCCGAAGATACGCAGTATTTT.

In the case of this clone: Distinct nucleotide sequences in the sample also encode this CDR3. V gene TRBV12-5 combines with J gene TRBJ2-7, with TRBD1 matching over 7 bases. This CDR3 comprises 14 residues. With V trimmed by 6 bases and J by 8 bases, 13 bases remained unmatched. CDR1 is LGHNT, CDR2 FRNRAP, per germline. CDR3 amino acids: CASGDRQGQDKQYF. The DNA of the CDR3 is TGTGCTAGTGGGGACCGACAGGGTCAGGATAAGCAGTACTTC.